These 30 T cell receptor beta chains originate from one sample sequenced in a study of STAT5B mutations in CD4+ large granular lymphocyte leukemia (dated by TCRdb to about 2022). Library method: the immunoSEQ multiplex PCR assay. What TCRdb holds here is the immuneACCESS table cut down to in-frame rearrangements. Part of the clones is not present; checked against another copy, under half of the missing clones reflect an unresolved V gene, and the others are unexplained. The sample table shows fewer than 45,000 clones, and 80% to 90% are seen once. 2.6% of the sample is taken by the ten largest. The sequenced sample was CD4+ T cells from blood buffy coats. The origin of the receptors is a human donor in good health.

The CDR3: CASSLGGSQDTEAFF. DNA of the CDR3: TGTGCCAGCAGCTTAGGCGGGTCTCAGGACACTGAAGCTTTCTTT. The genes are TRBV11-3 and TRBJ1-1, with D unresolved. V lost 1 base, J lost 3 bases, and 12 bases lay in between. This CDR3 spans 15 amino acids. Germline assignment: CDR1 SGHNT and CDR2 YENEEA.

The rearrangement links TRBV2 to TRBJ1-2, with D possibly being TRBD1 (6 bases). Germline lookup yields CDR1 SNHLY and CDR2 FYNNEI. V shed 6 bases and J shed 3 bases, with 11 bases lying between them. The CDR3 spans 13 residues. The CDR3 nucleotides are TGTGCCAGCAGGAGGGGGGGGGACTATGGCTACACCTTC. Translation gives CASRRGGDYGYTF. Full variable domain (rest looked up from reference TRBV2 and TRBJ1-2): EPEVTQTPSHQVTQMGQEVILRCVPISNHLYFYWYRQILGQKVEFLVSFYNNEISEKSEIFDDQFSVERPDGSNFTLKIRSTKLEDSAMYFCASRRGGDYGYTFGSGTRLTVV.

The CDR3 bases are TGTGCCAGCAGCCGCCAAAGGACAGGGGCAGCCTACGAGCAGTACTTC. This sequence encodes CASSRQRTGAAYEQYF. The chain joins TRBV7-2 to TRBJ2-7, with TRBD1 matching 9 bases. Germline assignment: CDR1 SGHTA and CDR2 FQGNSA. The CDR3 consists of 16 residues. The trim removed 5 bases at V and 2 bases at J, leaving 10 bases unmatched.

This clone was found a few times. The chain joins TRBV2 to TRBJ1-5; tentative D call: TRBD1 (5 bases). From germline, CDR1 is SNHLY and CDR2 FYNNEI. Trimming left V 3 bases short and J 6 bases short, with 12 bases between. The CDR3 runs to 14 residues. The CDR3 region has the DNA TGTGCCAGCAGTGATTGGGGACGGATTCAGCCCCAGCATTTT. Its translation is CASSDWGRIQPQHF.

This chain joins TRBV2 and TRBJ2-1, with 12 bases that match TRBD2. Germline CDR1 and CDR2: SNHLY and FYNNEI. V shed 11 bases and J 6 bases; nucleotides not matched to a gene: 2. The CDR3 has 12 amino acids. DNA for the CDR3: TGTGCCGGGGGACTAGCGGGCAATGAGCAGTTCTTC. This codes for CAGGLAGNEQFF.

The chain couples TRBV6-1 to TRBJ1-2, with D perhaps TRBD1 (6 bases). The germline gives CDR1 MNHNS, CDR2 SASEGT. The CDR3 length is 13 residues. V shed 1 base and J shed 4 bases, with 7 bases lying between them. The CDR3 DNA sequence: TGTGCCAGCAGTGAAGGCAGGGGCTATGGCTACACCTTC. It is translated as CASSEGRGYGYTF.

The gene calls are TRBV15 and TRBJ1-5, with unresolved D. Per germline, CDR1 LNHNV and CDR2 YYDKDF (reference sequence). V was shortened by 4 bases and J by 2 bases, with 9 bases between the two germline ends. CDR3 length: 14 residues. The CDR3 bases are TGTGCCACCAGCATTGACCAGGGCAATCAGCCCCAGCATTTT. Protein product: CATSIDQGNQPQHF.

The chain joins TRBV15 to TRBJ2-3; tentatively, D is TRBD2 (7 bases). Germline V gene sequence: CDR1 LNHNV, CDR2 YYDKDF (reference sequence). Between the trimmed V and J ends, which lost 3 bases and 2 bases, there was a span of 21 bases. CDR3 length: 18 amino acids. The CDR3 sequence: CATSSGRGASGPTDTQYF. CDR3 DNA: TGTGCCACCAGCAGCGGAAGGGGGGCTAGCGGCCCCACAGATACGCAGTATTTT. The variable domain in full, with the rest retrieved from reference TRBV15 and TRBJ2-3, is DAMVIQNPRYQVTQFGKPVTLSCSQTLNHNVMYWYQQKSSQAPKLLFHYYDKDFNNEADTPDNFQSRRPNTSFCFLDIRSPGLGDTAMYLCATSSGRGASGPTDTQYFGPGTRLTVL.

The gene calls are TRBV28 and TRBJ1-4; D gene ambiguous. The CDR3 is 15 residues long. Trimming removed 6 bases at V and 0 bases at J, with 11 bases between. Germline CDR1 MDHEN, CDR2 SYDVKM. CDR3 protein: CASSLRSSTNEKLFF. The CDR3 DNA sequence: TGTGCCAGCAGCCTCCGCTCTTCAACTAATGAAAAACTGTTTTTT.

This clone came up once. The chain couples TRBV5-1 to TRBJ1-1, with 9 bases aligning to TRBD1. V gave up 4 bases and J gave up 4 bases; unmatched junction bases: 14. Germline assignment: CDR1 SGHRS and CDR2 YFSETQ. CDR3 length: 17 amino acids. The CDR3 spells CASSVGTGSIRGTEAFF. CDR3 coding DNA: TGCGCCAGCAGCGTCGGGACAGGGTCGATACGCGGCACTGAAGCTTTCTTT.

The CDR3 reads CASSSLAVGQNEQFF. The CDR3 nucleotides read TGTGCCAGCAGTTCGTTAGCCGTCGGGCAAAATGAGCAGTTCTTC. This chain connects TRBV6-5 to TRBJ2-1; D remains unclear. Trimming shortened V by 4 bases and J by 7 bases, and 17 bases separated the two germline ends. Germline-derived CDR1 and CDR2 are MNHEY and SVGAGI. This CDR3 has 15 residues.

CDR3 sequence: CASSLGAGVVSGELFF. The CDR3 DNA follows: TGTGCCAGCAGCTTGGGGGCAGGGGTGGTATCCGGGGAGCTGTTTTTT. The chain couples TRBV5-5 to TRBJ2-2; a possible D gene is TRBD1 (6 bases). Trimming stripped 0 bases from V and 6 bases from J, with 15 bases between. The CDR3 is 16 residues long. Looked up from germline, CDR1 is SGHKS and CDR2 is YYEKEE (reference sequence).

The chain links TRBV7-9 to TRBJ2-2; 7 nucleotides align to TRBD1. CDR3 size: 18 residues. With V trimmed by 3 bases and J by 2 bases, 12 bases remained unmatched. Germline V gives CDR1 SEHNR, CDR2 FQNEAQ (reference sequence). This CDR3 is CASSFIGRRDSNTGELFF. As DNA, the CDR3 is TGTGCCAGCAGCTTTATTGGGCGTAGGGACAGTAACACCGGGGAGCTGTTTTTT.

V is TRBV30 and J is TRBJ1-2; 11 positions match TRBD1. The CDR3 totals 17 residues. The germline V gene has CDR1 GTSNPN and CDR2 SVGIG (reference sequence). V shed 2 bases and J 0 bases; nucleotides not matched to a gene: 8. The CDR3 loop reads CAWSPPGQGGTNYGYTF. In DNA form, the CDR3 reads TGTGCCTGGAGTCCACCGGGACAGGGGGGGACTAACTATGGCTACACCTTC.

The chain combines TRBV5-6 with TRBJ2-7; D is uncertain. CDR3 length: 15 amino acids. V was cut by 5 bases and J by 4 bases, with 19 bases left in between. Germline assignment: CDR1 SGHDT and CDR2 YYEEEE. This CDR3 reads CASSRYHSRAYEQYF. The CDR3 nucleotides read TGTGCCAGCAGTCGGTACCATAGCAGAGCTTACGAGCAGTACTTC.

The chain combines TRBV6-1 with TRBJ1-2; D possibly corresponds to TRBD1 (6 bases). This CDR3 has 15 amino acids. Trimming cost V 0 bases and J 5 bases, with 13 bases left between them. Germline assignment: CDR1 MNHNS and CDR2 SASEGT. The CDR3 coding sequence is TGTGCCAGCAGTGAAGCGTCCGGGGGGCAATATGGCTACACCTTC. This sequence encodes CASSEASGGQYGYTF.

A single count supports this clone. V usage is TRBV10-3 and J usage is TRBJ2-1; D is possibly TRBD1 or TRBD2 (5 bases each). Germline CDR1 reads ENHRY; CDR2 reads SYGVKD. CDR3 size: 15 residues. The V end was cut by 2 bases, the J end by 8 bases, with 16 bases between. CDR3 in DNA: TGTGCCATCAGTGAGGGGGACCTACGTGGCGATGAGCAGTTCTTC. It codes for CAISEGDLRGDEQFF.

The rearrangement joins TRBV28 to TRBJ2-2; D remains ambiguous. Germline V gene data show CDR1 as MDHEN and CDR2 as SYDVKM. The CDR3 covers 12 residues. Trimming removed 6 bases from V and 1 base from J, with 3 bases in between. CDR3 protein: CASSWNTGELFF. The CDR3 region has the DNA TGTGCCAGCAGCTGGAACACCGGGGAGCTGTTTTTT.

This chain uses TRBV7-2 with TRBJ2-1; TRBD2 aligns across 10 bases. Germline loops: CDR1 SGHTA, CDR2 FQGNSA. Trimming at V came to 5 bases and at J to 6 bases, leaving 4 bases not matched to a gene. The CDR3 runs to 14 residues. The DNA of the CDR3 is TGTGCCAGCAGCCAGGGACTAGCGTCCAATGAGCAGTTCTTC. Translating it yields CASSQGLASNEQFF.

The table lists this clone with a count of one. This rearrangement joins TRBV28 to TRBJ2-7, with D perhaps TRBD2 (5 bases). The CDR3 totals 15 residues. V was trimmed by 7 bases and J by 3 bases, leaving 19 bases between them. Germline CDR1 reads MDHEN; CDR2 reads SYDVKM. Here the CDR3 DNA reads TGTGCCAGCAAACCCCCGGGAACTCTGGGCTACGAGCAGTACTTC. Its protein product is CASKPPGTLGYEQYF.

This clone was detected once. The V and J genes are TRBV6-1 and TRBJ2-2, with TRBD1 as a possible D gene (6 bases). From germline, CDR1 is MNHNS and CDR2 SASEGT. V lost 11 bases to trimming and J lost 0 bases, with 13 bases between them. This CDR3 spans 14 amino acids. The DNA of the CDR3 is TGTGCCGCCCACACAGGGACGAACACCGGGGAGCTGTTTTTT. Translating it yields CAAHTGTNTGELFF.

This sequence joins TRBV6-6 and TRBJ1-4; the D is unclear. The CDR3 sequence is 14 residues long. The germline V gene encodes CDR1 MNHNY and CDR2 SVGAGI (reference sequence). With 2 bases removed from V and 5 bases from J, the gap between germline ends came to 9 bases. DNA for the CDR3: TGTGCCAGCAGTTACGGCCAGGCGAATGAAAAACTGTTTTTT. Translation: CASSYGQANEKLFF.

The chain has TRBV7-6 and TRBJ2-2; TRBD1 agrees at 12 bases. CDR1 and CDR2 from the germline V gene are SGHVS and FNYEAQ. With V trimmed by 1 base and J by 4 bases, 1 base remained unmatched. The CDR3 sequence is 16 residues long. The CDR3 protein is CASSLEGQGATGELFF. CDR3 coding DNA: TGTGCCAGCAGCTTAGAGGGACAGGGGGCCACCGGGGAGCTGTTTTTT.

CDR3 sequence: CASSMTGVHQPQHF. CDR3 DNA: TGTGCCAGTAGTATGACAGGGGTTCATCAGCCCCAGCATTTT. This chain uses TRBV19 with TRBJ1-5, with 8 positions matching TRBD1. V lost 3 bases to trimming and J lost 5 bases; unmatched junction nucleotides: 3. Germline CDR1 reads LNHDA; CDR2 reads SQIVND (reference sequence). The CDR3 contains 14 residues.

Comment on this clone: The junction shows a germline mismatch at one end, possibly a read error. The chain carries TRBV6-5 and TRBJ2-1, with TRBD2 identical over 9 bases. The CDR3 extends over 15 amino acids. Germline loops: CDR1 MNHEY, CDR2 SVGAGI. Here the CDR3 reads CASRRFSSGSREPFF. The CDR3 DNA reads as TGTGCCAGCAGGCGTTTCAGTAGCGGGAGCAGGGAGCCGTTCTTC.

The chain uses TRBV5-1 and TRBJ2-2; D is ambiguous. Per the germline V gene, CDR1 is SGHRS and CDR2 is YFSETQ. The CDR3 is 14 amino acids. Trimming pared 3 bases from V and 4 bases from J, leaving 10 bases between. The CDR3 nucleotides read TGCGCCAGCAGCTATTACGAAACCACCGGGGAGCTGTTTTTT. Residues: CASSYYETTGELFF.

The chain recombines TRBV6-1 with TRBJ2-2; either TRBD1 or TRBD2 may supply D (5 bases each). This CDR3 is 17 amino acids long. The V gene's germline CDR1 is MNHNS and CDR2 SASEGT. V was shortened by 0 bases and J by 4 bases, with 15 bases between the two germline ends. CDR3 coding DNA: TGTGCCAGCAGTGAAGCGCTTCGAGGGGCGGCCACCGGGGAGCTGTTTTTT. Translated: CASSEALRGAATGELFF.

V is TRBV27 and J is TRBJ1-1; D gene unclear. Germline CDR1 is MNHEY and CDR2 is SMNVEV (reference sequence). There are 17 residues in the CDR3. The germline V and J ends were trimmed by 6 bases and 0 bases, with 20 bases remaining between them. This CDR3 is CASSPKGRVVMNTEAFF. CDR3 coding DNA: TGTGCCAGCAGCCCCAAGGGTCGGGTCGTAATGAACACTGAAGCTTTCTTT.

The chain links TRBV10-3 to TRBJ1-5, with D uncertain. The length of the CDR3 is 14 residues. Germline loops: CDR1 ENHRY, CDR2 SYGVKD. V lost 3 bases and J 9 bases, leaving 15 bases between the germline ends. The CDR3 loop reads CAISDSTRETPQHF. The CDR3 bases are TGTGCCATCAGTGATAGCACCCGCGAAACGCCCCAGCATTTT.

The V call is TRBV10-1, the J call TRBJ2-3; D call uncertain. The ends were cut back, 5 bases at V and 2 bases at J, with 17 bases in the middle. The CDR3 covers 16 residues. Germline V lookup: CDR1 WNHNN, CDR2 SYGVQD (reference sequence). The CDR3: CASSPLTGSNTDTQYF. CDR3 sequence (DNA): TGCGCCAGCAGTCCACTGACGGGCTCTAACACAGATACGCAGTATTTT.